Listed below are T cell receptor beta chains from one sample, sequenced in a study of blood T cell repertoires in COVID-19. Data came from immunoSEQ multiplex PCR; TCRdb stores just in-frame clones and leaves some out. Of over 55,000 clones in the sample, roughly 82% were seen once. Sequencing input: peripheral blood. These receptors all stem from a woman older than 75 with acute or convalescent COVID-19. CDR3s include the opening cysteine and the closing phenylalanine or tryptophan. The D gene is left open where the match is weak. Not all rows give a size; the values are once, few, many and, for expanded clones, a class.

CDR3nt: TGTGCCAGCAGCTTCAGGGGAGGGACTGAAGCTTTCTTT
CDR3aa: CASSFRGGTEAFF
d_gene: -
j_gene: TRBJ1-1
abundance: -
v_gene: TRBV7-2

CDR3nt: TGTGCCAGTAGATTCCGGGACAGGGGTTACACCGGGGAGCTGTTTTTT
CDR3aa: CASRFRDRGYTGELFF
d_gene: TRBD1
j_gene: TRBJ2-2
abundance: -
v_gene: TRBV19

CDR3nt: TGTGCCAGTAGTCCGGACAGCTCCTACGAGCAGTACTTC
CDR3aa: CASSPDSSYEQYF
d_gene: -
j_gene: TRBJ2-7
abundance: -
v_gene: TRBV19

CDR3nt: TGTGCCAGTAGTTTAACACGGAACACTGAAGCTTTCTTT
CDR3aa: CASSLTRNTEAFF
d_gene: -
j_gene: TRBJ1-1
abundance: -
v_gene: TRBV19

CDR3nt: TGTGCCACCAGTACCATTTACCCCGGGACAGGGGTGGCCGAGCAGTACTTC
CDR3aa: CATSTIYPGTGVAEQYF
d_gene: TRBD1
j_gene: TRBJ2-7
abundance: -
v_gene: TRBV15

CDR3nt: TGTGCCAGCAGTCACGACTGGACTAATGAAAAACTGTTTTTT
CDR3aa: CASSHDWTNEKLFF
d_gene: -
j_gene: TRBJ1-4
abundance: -
v_gene: TRBV2

CDR3nt: TGTGCCAGCAACAAACCAACCGGCCCTAGCTCCTACGAGCAGTACTTC
CDR3aa: CASNKPTGPSSYEQYF
d_gene: -
j_gene: TRBJ2-7
abundance: -
v_gene: TRBV28

CDR3nt: TGTGCTAGTGGTTTGGAAAGGGGCGAGCAGTACTTC
CDR3aa: CASGLERGEQYF
d_gene: -
j_gene: TRBJ2-7
abundance: -
v_gene: TRBV12-5

CDR3nt: TGCGCCAGCAGCCTGGGACAGGGCGACTATGGCTACACCTTC
CDR3aa: CASSLGQGDYGYTF
d_gene: TRBD1
j_gene: TRBJ1-2
abundance: -
v_gene: TRBV4-3

CDR3nt: TGCAGCGCCGGACAGGGTACAGAGACCCAGTACTTC
CDR3aa: CSAGQGTETQYF
d_gene: TRBD1
j_gene: TRBJ2-5
abundance: -
v_gene: TRBV29-1

CDR3nt: TGTGCCAGCAGTGAATTTTCTTGGGGCAGGATGAGTAACTATGGCTACACCTTC
CDR3aa: CASSEFSWGRMSNYGYTF
d_gene: -
j_gene: TRBJ1-2
abundance: few
v_gene: TRBV6-1

CDR3nt: TGTGCCAGCAGCCCCGGGGTTTACAATGAGCAGTTCTTC
CDR3aa: CASSPGVYNEQFF
d_gene: -
j_gene: TRBJ2-1
abundance: -
v_gene: TRBV28

CDR3nt: TGTGCCAGTAGTATAGTCCGGGGGGGGACTGAAGCTTTCTTT
CDR3aa: CASSIVRGGTEAFF
d_gene: -
j_gene: TRBJ1-1
abundance: -
v_gene: TRBV19

CDR3nt: TGCAGCGTTGTAGCGGGAGCCGGGAATGAGCAGTTCTTC
CDR3aa: CSVVAGAGNEQFF
d_gene: TRBD2
j_gene: TRBJ2-1
abundance: -
v_gene: TRBV29-1

CDR3nt: TGTGCCAGCAGGCAGGGGGCTAGCGGGAGAGTCTACAATGAGCAGTTCTTC
CDR3aa: CASRQGASGRVYNEQFF
d_gene: TRBD2
j_gene: TRBJ2-1
abundance: once
v_gene: TRBV7-9

CDR3nt: TGCGCCAGCAGCTCTCTCCGGTTGGGAGACACTGAAGCTTTCTTT
CDR3aa: CASSSLRLGDTEAFF
d_gene: -
j_gene: TRBJ1-1
abundance: -
v_gene: TRBV5-1

CDR3nt: TGTGCCAGCAGCAAATACGAGAACGGGTGGAGTCAGCCCCAGCATTTT
CDR3aa: CASSKYENGWSQPQHF
d_gene: -
j_gene: TRBJ1-5
abundance: many
v_gene: TRBV21-1

CDR3nt: TGTGCCATCAGCCAAGGACTAGCGGGATCATACAATGAGCAGTTCTTC
CDR3aa: CAISQGLAGSYNEQFF
d_gene: TRBD2
j_gene: TRBJ2-1
abundance: -
v_gene: TRBV10-3